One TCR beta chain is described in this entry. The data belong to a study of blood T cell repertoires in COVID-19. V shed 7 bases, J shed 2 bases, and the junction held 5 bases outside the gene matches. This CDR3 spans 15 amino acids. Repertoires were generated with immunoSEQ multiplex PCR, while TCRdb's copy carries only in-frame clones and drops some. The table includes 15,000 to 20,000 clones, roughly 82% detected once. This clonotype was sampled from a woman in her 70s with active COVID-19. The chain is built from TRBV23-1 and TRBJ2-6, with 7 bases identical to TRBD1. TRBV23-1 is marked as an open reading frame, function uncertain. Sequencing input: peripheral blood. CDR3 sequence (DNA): TGCGCCAGCACCCAGACAGGGCCTGGGGCCAACGTCCTGACTTTC. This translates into CASTQTGPGANVLTF.